Described below is a single TCR beta chain sequence and its context. It was with 60 Vbeta and 13 Jbeta primers that the PCR ran. This table comes from immunoSEQ multiplex PCR, and its TCRdb copy is limited to in-frame clones, with some not included. The data hold roughly 70,000 clones, with roughly 79% observed a single time. V lost 7 bases to trimming and J lost 5 bases; unmatched junction nucleotides: 9. This CDR3 is 15 amino acids long. Germline CDR1 SEHNR, CDR2 FQNEAQ (reference sequence). These data are taken from a study of cytomegalovirus exposure and HLA in healthy donors. The source of this sequence is a man between 50 and 59 years old in good health and CMV-seronegative. V and J are TRBV7-9 and TRBJ2-3, with TRBD1 matching over 10 bases. Sequenced: PBMCs. The CDR3 sequence is CASTRRDRGEDTQYF. The CDR3 DNA is TGTGCCAGCACCCGCCGGGACAGGGGTGAAGATACGCAGTATTTT.